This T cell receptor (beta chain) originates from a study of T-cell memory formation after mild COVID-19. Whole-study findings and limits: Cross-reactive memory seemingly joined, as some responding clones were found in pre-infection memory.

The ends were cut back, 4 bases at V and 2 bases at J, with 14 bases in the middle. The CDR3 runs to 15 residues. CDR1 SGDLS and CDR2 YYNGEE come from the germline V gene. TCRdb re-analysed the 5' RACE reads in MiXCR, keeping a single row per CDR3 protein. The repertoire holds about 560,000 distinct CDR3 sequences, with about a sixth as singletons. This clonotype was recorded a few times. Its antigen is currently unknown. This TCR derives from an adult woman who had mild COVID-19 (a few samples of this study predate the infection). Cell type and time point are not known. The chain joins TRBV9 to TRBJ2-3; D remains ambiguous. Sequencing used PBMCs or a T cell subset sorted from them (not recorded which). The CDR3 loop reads CASSPSGDITDTQYF. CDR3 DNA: TGTGCCAGCAGCCCCTCCGGAGATATCACAGATACGCAGTATTTT.